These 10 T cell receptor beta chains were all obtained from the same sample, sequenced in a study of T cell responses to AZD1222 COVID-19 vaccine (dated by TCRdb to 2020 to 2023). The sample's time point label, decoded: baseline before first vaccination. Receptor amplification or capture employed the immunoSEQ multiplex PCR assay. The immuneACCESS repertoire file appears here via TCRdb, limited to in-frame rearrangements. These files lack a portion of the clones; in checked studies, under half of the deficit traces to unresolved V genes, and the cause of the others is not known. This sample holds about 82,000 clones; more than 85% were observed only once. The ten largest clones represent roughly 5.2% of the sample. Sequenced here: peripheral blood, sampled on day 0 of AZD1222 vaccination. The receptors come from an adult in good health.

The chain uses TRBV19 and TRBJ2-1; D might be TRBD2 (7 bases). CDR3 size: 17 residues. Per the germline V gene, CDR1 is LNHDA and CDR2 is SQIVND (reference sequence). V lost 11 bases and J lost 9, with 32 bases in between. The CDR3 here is CACFIDLSTGGGGEQFF. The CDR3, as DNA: TGTGCCTGTTTTATAGATCTATCGACAGGAGGGGGGGGTGAGCAGTTCTTC.

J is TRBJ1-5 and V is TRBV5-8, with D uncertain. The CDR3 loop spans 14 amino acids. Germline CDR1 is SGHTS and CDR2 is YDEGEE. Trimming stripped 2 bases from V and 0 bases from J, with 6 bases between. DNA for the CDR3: TGTGCCAGCAGCTTCCGGGGTAGCAATCAGCCCCAGCATTTT. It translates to CASSFRGSNQPQHF.

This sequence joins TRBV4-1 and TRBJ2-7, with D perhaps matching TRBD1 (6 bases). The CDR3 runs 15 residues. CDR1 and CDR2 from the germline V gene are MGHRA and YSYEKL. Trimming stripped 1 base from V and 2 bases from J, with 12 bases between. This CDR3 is CASSQGRQATYEQYF. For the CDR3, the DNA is TGCGCCAGCAGCCAAGGGAGACAGGCGACCTACGAGCAGTACTTC.

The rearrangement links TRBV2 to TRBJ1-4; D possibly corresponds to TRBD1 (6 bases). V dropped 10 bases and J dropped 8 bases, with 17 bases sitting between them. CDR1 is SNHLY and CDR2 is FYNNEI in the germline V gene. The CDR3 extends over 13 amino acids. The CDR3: CATGQNRREKLFF. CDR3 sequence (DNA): TGTGCCACCGGACAGAACAGGCGGGAAAAACTGTTTTTT.

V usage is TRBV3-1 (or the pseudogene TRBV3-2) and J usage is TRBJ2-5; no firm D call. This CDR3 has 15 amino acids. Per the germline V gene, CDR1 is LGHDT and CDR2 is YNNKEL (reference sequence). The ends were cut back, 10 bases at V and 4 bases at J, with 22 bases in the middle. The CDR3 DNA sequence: TGTGCCATAGACCGGATCACGGCGCCCAGAGAGACCCAGTACTTC. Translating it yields CAIDRITAPRETQYF.

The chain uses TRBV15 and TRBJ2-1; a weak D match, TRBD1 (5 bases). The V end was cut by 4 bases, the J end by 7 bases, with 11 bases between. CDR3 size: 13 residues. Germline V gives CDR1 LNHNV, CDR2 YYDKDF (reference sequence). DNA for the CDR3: TGTGCCACCAGCATCTTTCAGGGTAATGAGCAGTTCTTC. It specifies CATSIFQGNEQFF.

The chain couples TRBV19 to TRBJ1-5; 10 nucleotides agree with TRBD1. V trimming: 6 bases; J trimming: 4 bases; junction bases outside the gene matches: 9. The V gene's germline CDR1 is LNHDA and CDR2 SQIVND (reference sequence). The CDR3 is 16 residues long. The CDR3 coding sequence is TGTGCCAGTAGGGGATTGACAGGGGGCTTAAATCAGCCCCAGCATTTT. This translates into CASRGLTGGLNQPQHF.

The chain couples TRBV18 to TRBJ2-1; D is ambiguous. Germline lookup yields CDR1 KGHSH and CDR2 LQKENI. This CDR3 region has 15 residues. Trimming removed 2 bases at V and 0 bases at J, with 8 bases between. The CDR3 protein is CASSPYLSSYNEQFF. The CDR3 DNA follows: TGTGCCAGCTCACCATATCTGAGCTCCTACAATGAGCAGTTCTTC.

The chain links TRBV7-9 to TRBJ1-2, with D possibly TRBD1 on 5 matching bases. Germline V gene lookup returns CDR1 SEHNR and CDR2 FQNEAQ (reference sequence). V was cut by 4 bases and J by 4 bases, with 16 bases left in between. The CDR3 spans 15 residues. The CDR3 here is CASSSGTALVYGYTF. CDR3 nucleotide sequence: TGTGCCAGCAGCTCGGGGACCGCCTTGGTCTATGGCTACACCTTC.

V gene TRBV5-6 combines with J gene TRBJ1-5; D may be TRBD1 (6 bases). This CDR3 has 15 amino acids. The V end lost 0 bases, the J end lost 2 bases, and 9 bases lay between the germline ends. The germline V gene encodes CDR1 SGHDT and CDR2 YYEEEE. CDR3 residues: CASSLGAGGNQPQHF. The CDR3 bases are TGTGCCAGCAGCTTGGGGGCAGGGGGCAATCAGCCCCAGCATTTT.